Listed here are 11 T cell receptor beta chains from one sample, sequenced in a study of vaccination and CD4 T cells after COVID-19. Cultured CD4+ T-cell DNA underwent Oncomine TCR Beta short-read sequencing. TCRdb redid the calling of the PCR reads with MiXCR, one entry per CDR3 protein. The table lists about 5,700 distinct CDR3 sequences, about 40% of them singletons. Described treatment: roughly 10-day PBMC culture with coronavirus spike peptide pools or control peptides (ViraFEST assay). Gathering of the CD4+ T cells, from the unexposed donor, took place before the COVID-19 pandemic (2011-2018). These receptors are not linked to any known antigen. The sample consisted of CD4+ T cells from blood, cultured in vitro. The receptor source for this set is a human donor in good health.

V usage is TRBV1 and J usage is TRBJ2-5. TRBV1 is shown as a pseudogene. This CDR3 is built from 12 residues. The CDR3 DNA sequence: TGCACCAGCAGCCCACGGTGGAAGACCCAGTACTTC. This encodes CTSSPRWKTQYF.

The chain employs TRBV7-6 and TRBJ2-3; a possible D gene is TRBD2 (7 bases). Germline CDR1 SGHVS, CDR2 FNYEAQ. V was cut by 8 bases and J by 1 base, with 13 bases left in between. This CDR3 is 14 amino acids long. In nucleotides, the CDR3 is TGTGCCAGCCGAAGGGGGGGGGGCACAGATACGCAGTATTTT. This sequence encodes CASRRGGGTDTQYF.

The genes are TRBV6-2 or TRBV6-3 and TRBJ2-2, with TRBD1 matching over 7 bases. The CDR3 consists of 13 residues. J gave up 7 bases and V 7 bases, and 6 bases lay outside the gene matches. Germline V CDR1 and CDR2: MNHEY, SVGEGT. CDR3 protein: CASTPRGIGELFF. DNA for the CDR3: TGTGCCAGCACCCCCAGGGGGATCGGGGAGCTGTTTTTT.

The rearrangement uses TRBV2 and TRBJ2-5; 7 nucleotides agree with TRBD1. V was clipped by 8 bases and J by 6 bases; unmatched bases: 9. The CDR3 is made up of 13 amino acids. From germline, CDR1 is SNHLY and CDR2 FYNNEI. This CDR3 reads CASPDRDGQTQYF. The CDR3 DNA reads TGTGCCAGCCCAGACAGGGATGGGCAGACCCAGTACTTC.

The chain has TRBV20-1 and TRBJ2-4, with 8 positions matching TRBD1. Germline V gives CDR1 DFQATT, CDR2 SNEGSKA (reference sequence). V lost 0 bases, J lost 11 bases, and 6 bases stayed unmatched. The length of the CDR3 is 13 residues. The CDR3 DNA reads as TGCAGTGCTAGAGATGACAGGGGCGCTTTTCAGTACTTC. It encodes CSARDDRGAFQYF.

The chain employs TRBV10-3 and TRBJ1-1; TRBD1 might be the D (6 bases). Trimming removed 6 bases from V and 5 bases from J, with 16 bases in between. The germline V gene has CDR1 ENHRY and CDR2 SYGVKD. The CDR3 consists of 14 residues. The CDR3 spells CAIRLTQGGTEAFF. As DNA, the CDR3 is TGTGCCATCAGGTTAACACAGGGCGGGACTGAAGCTTTCTTT.

This clonotype was seen more than once but under ten times. This chain uses TRBV20-1 with TRBJ2-3, with unresolved D. Trimming cost V 3 bases and J 2 bases, with 12 bases left between them. There are 14 residues in the CDR3. Per the germline V gene, CDR1 is DFQATT and CDR2 is SNEGSKA (reference sequence). In DNA, the CDR3 is TGCAGTGCTAGCAGCTTGCGGTACACAGATACGCAGTATTTT. Protein: CSASSLRYTDTQYF.

This chain connects TRBV7-8 to TRBJ2-5; weak D call: TRBD1 (6 bases). Germline V gives CDR1 SGHVS, CDR2 FQNEAQ. V was trimmed by 4 bases and J by 4 bases, leaving 19 bases between them. The CDR3 runs to 16 residues. As DNA, the CDR3 is TGTGCCAGCAGCTCCCAACAGGGAGAGCTTGGAGAGACCCAGTACTTC. This encodes CASSSQQGELGETQYF. Filled out from reference TRBV7-8 and TRBJ2-5, the complete variable domain reads GAGVSQSPRYKVAKRGQDVALRCDPISGHVSLFWYQQALGQGPEFLTYFQNEAQLDKSGLPSDRFFAERPEGSVSTLKIQRTQQEDSAVYLCASSSQQGELGETQYFGPGTRLLVL.

This chain uses TRBV6-1 with TRBJ2-7, with D perhaps TRBD1 (6 bases). This CDR3 is 13 amino acids long. The V gene lost 2 bases and the J gene lost 5 bases, with 10 bases spanning the gap. Germline V gene data show CDR1 as MNHNS and CDR2 as SASEGT. This chain's CDR3 is CASSEQGWDEQYF. The CDR3 DNA reads as TGTGCCAGCAGTGAACAGGGGTGGGACGAGCAGTACTTC.

The V call is TRBV6-1, the J call TRBJ1-6; weak D call: TRBD1 (6 bases). Deletions cut 6 bases from V and 9 bases from J, with 12 bases between. Per germline, CDR1 MNHNS and CDR2 SASEGT. The CDR3 length is 13 residues. The CDR3 DNA is TGTGCCAGCAGCGACAGGACTGGTTCACCCCTCCACTTT. Protein product: CASSDRTGSPLHF.

CDR3 in amino acids: CASRTGWVGELFF. CDR3 DNA: TGTGCCAGCCGGACAGGGTGGGTCGGGGAGCTGTTTTTT. The chain joins TRBV27 to TRBJ2-2; 8 positions match TRBD1. Germline values: CDR1 MNHEY, CDR2 SMNVEV (reference sequence). After removal of 8 bases from V and 7 bases from J, the junction contained 6 bases not matched to a gene. The CDR3 spans 13 residues.